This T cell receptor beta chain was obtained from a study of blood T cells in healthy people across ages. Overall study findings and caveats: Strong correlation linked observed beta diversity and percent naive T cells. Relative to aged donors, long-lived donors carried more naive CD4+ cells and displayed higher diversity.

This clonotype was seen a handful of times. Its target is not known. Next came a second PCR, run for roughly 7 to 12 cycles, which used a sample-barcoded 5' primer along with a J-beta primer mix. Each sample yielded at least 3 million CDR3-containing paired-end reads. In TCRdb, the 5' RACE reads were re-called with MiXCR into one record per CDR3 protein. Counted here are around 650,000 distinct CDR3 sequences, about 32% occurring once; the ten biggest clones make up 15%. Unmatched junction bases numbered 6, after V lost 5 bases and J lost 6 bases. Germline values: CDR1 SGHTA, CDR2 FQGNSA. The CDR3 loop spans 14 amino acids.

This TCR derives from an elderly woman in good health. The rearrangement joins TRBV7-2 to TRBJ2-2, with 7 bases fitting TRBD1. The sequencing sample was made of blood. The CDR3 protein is CASSSHRGPGELFF. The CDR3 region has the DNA TGTGCCAGCAGCAGCCACAGGGGTCCCGGGGAGCTGTTTTTT.